One and the same sample provided the 13 T cell receptor beta chains below, sequenced in a study of T cell repertoires in ileal Crohn's disease. Time point described: inflamed ileum from the surgical specimen. The method was immunoSEQ multiplex PCR; TCRdb's version includes in-frame clones alone and lacks a portion of them. The sample carries approximately 16,000 clones, around 90% recorded once. Sample: ileal tissue. These receptors all stem from an adult with Crohn's disease.

The gene calls are TRBV18 and TRBJ1-3, with a tentative D call TRBD1 (5 bases). The germline CDR1 and CDR2 sequences are KGHSH and LQKENI. Trimming took 1 base from V and 1 from J, leaving 8 bases between them. The CDR3 has 15 amino acids. CDR3 sequence (DNA): TGTGCCAGCTCACCACGGGGGGATTCTGGAAACACCATATATTTT. This translates into CASSPRGDSGNTIYF.

V usage is TRBV15 and J usage is TRBJ2-7; possibly TRBD2 for D (7 bases). Germline lookup yields CDR1 LNHNV and CDR2 YYDKDF (reference sequence). V gave up 4 bases and J gave up 7 bases, with 17 bases separating them. This CDR3 has 14 residues. CDR3 region: CATSKTRGAGEQYF. The CDR3 DNA follows: TGTGCCACCAGCAAAACACGGGGGGCTGGAGAGCAGTACTTC. Combining the CDR3 with reference TRBV15 and TRBJ2-7 gives the whole variable domain DAMVIQNPRYQVTQFGKPVTLSCSQTLNHNVMYWYQQKSSQAPKLLFHYYDKDFNNEADTPDNFQSRRPNTSFCFLDIRSPGLGDTAMYLCATSKTRGAGEQYFGPGTRLTVT.

This clone occurred a few times. This chain links TRBV9 with TRBJ2-3, with D possibly being TRBD2 (6 bases). Germline V gives CDR1 SGDLS, CDR2 YYNGEE. This CDR3 has 14 amino acids. V was trimmed by 1 base and J by 3 bases, leaving 9 bases between them. CDR3 sequence reads: CASSVLLATDTQYF. CDR3 DNA: TGTGCCAGCAGCGTATTACTAGCTACAGATACGCAGTATTTT.

In this sample, this clone turned up once. V is TRBV7-2 and J is TRBJ2-2, with D unclear. V lost 2 bases and J lost 5, with 9 bases in between. The V gene's germline CDR1 is SGHTA and CDR2 FQGNSA. CDR3 length equals 14 residues. CDR3 residues: CASSLSSRTGELFF. The CDR3 DNA follows: TGTGCCAGCAGCTTATCCTCTAGGACCGGGGAGCTGTTTTTT. Drawing the rest from reference TRBV7-2 and TRBJ2-2, the complete variable domain is GAGVSQSPSNKVTEKGKDVELRCDPISGHTALYWYRQSLGQGLEFLIYFQGNSAPDKSGLPSDRFSAERTGGSVSTLTIQRTQQEDSAVYLCASSLSSRTGELFFGEGSRLTVL.

This chain joins TRBV11-3 and TRBJ2-1; 9 bases are shared with TRBD1. CDR1 and CDR2 (germline): SGHNT, YENEEA. The CDR3 is made up of 17 amino acids. Losses at the gene ends were 5 bases for V and 4 bases for J; bases not matched to a gene: 12. Here the CDR3 DNA reads TGTGCCAGCAGCCCAAAAGGACAGGGGACAAGATACAATGAGCAGTTCTTC. This translates into CASSPKGQGTRYNEQFF.

V gene TRBV28 combines with J gene TRBJ2-7; 7 nucleotides align to TRBD2. The trim removed 7 bases at V and 3 bases at J, leaving 6 bases unmatched. The CDR3 totals 13 residues. Germline values: CDR1 MDHEN, CDR2 SYDVKM. CDR3 loop: CASTLAAVYEQYF. In nucleotides, the CDR3 is TGTGCCAGCACGCTAGCGGCGGTCTACGAGCAGTACTTC.

V is TRBV27 and J is TRBJ2-2; 8 bases align to TRBD1. This CDR3 region has 14 residues. CDR1 and CDR2 from the germline V gene are MNHEY and SMNVEV (reference sequence). V lost 7 bases to trimming and J lost 6 bases; unmatched junction nucleotides: 7. The chain's CDR3 is CASKQGGSPGELFF. The CDR3 coding sequence is TGTGCCAGCAAACAGGGGGGTTCCCCCGGGGAGCTGTTTTTT.

The rearrangement uses TRBV30 and TRBJ1-2; 10 bases line up with TRBD1. With 2 bases clipped from V and 2 bases from J, the junction kept 8 bases outside the gene matches. This CDR3 contains 16 residues. Per the germline V gene, CDR1 is GTSNPN and CDR2 is SVGIG (reference sequence). This CDR3 reads CAWSFPVGQGNYGYTF. The CDR3 DNA sequence: TGTGCCTGGAGTTTCCCGGTGGGACAGGGGAACTATGGCTACACCTTC.

This chain joins TRBV7-9 and TRBJ2-3; D remains unclear. The CDR3 has 14 amino acids. Trimming cost V 5 bases and J 2 bases, with 11 bases left between them. Germline V gene sequence: CDR1 SEHNR, CDR2 FQNEAQ (reference sequence). The CDR3 here is CASSHNTPTDTQYF. CDR3 sequence (DNA): TGTGCCAGCAGCCACAACACTCCCACAGATACGCAGTATTTT.

The chain combines TRBV28 with TRBJ1-2; D remains ambiguous. V was cut by 3 bases and J by 8 bases, with 13 bases left in between. The CDR3 runs to 13 residues. Germline CDR1 is MDHEN and CDR2 is SYDVKM. The CDR3 loop is CASSFGASRGYTF. DNA for the CDR3: TGTGCCAGCAGTTTCGGCGCGTCTCGCGGCTACACCTTC.

The chain couples TRBV6-6 to TRBJ2-7; a weak D match, TRBD1 (5 bases). The CDR3 is 12 amino acids. Trimming cost V 8 bases and J 5 bases, with 13 bases left between them. Germline V gene lookup returns CDR1 MNHNY and CDR2 SVGAGI (reference sequence). The CDR3 is CASSSGWNEQYF. The CDR3 DNA follows: TGTGCCAGCTCCTCAGGGTGGAACGAGCAGTACTTC.

The chain is built from TRBV29-1 and TRBJ2-7, with 8 nucleotides matching TRBD1. The CDR3 contains 13 residues. J lost 4 bases, V lost 6 bases, and 8 bases had no gene match. CDR1 and CDR2 (germline): SQVTM, ANQGSEA. The CDR3 DNA sequence: TGCAGCGTCGCCAGGACAGGGATATACGAGCAGTACTTC. Protein: CSVARTGIYEQYF.

V gene TRBV18 combines with J gene TRBJ1-2; D gene uncertain. Germline CDR1 reads KGHSH; CDR2 reads LQKENI. Trimming shortened V by 2 bases and J by 5 bases, and 12 bases separated the two germline ends. The CDR3 is 14 amino acids. This CDR3 reads CASSPGVTGYGYTF. CDR3 nucleotide sequence: TGTGCCAGCTCACCAGGGGTGACGGGTTATGGCTACACCTTC.